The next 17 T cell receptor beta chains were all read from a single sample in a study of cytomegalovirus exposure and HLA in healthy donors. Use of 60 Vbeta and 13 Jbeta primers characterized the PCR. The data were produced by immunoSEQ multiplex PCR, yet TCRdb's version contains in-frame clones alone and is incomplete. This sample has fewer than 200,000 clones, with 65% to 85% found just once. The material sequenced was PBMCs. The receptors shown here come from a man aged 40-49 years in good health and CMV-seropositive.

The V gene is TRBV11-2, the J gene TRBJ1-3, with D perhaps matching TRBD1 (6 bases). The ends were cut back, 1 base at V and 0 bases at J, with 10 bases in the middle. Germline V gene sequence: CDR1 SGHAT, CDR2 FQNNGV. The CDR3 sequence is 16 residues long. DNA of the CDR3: TGTGCCAGCAGCTTAGGTCCAGGGGTCTCTGGAAACACCATATATTTT. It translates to CASSLGPGVSGNTIYF.

The CDR3 nucleotides are TGTGCCAGCAGTTGGACTAGCGGGAGCGGCATTCAGTACTTC. Translated: CASSWTSGSGIQYF. The chain combines TRBV6-1 with TRBJ2-4; 13 positions match TRBD2. Germline assignment: CDR1 MNHNS and CDR2 SASEGT. The CDR3 is 14 residues long. V shed 5 bases and J 9 bases; nucleotides not matched to a gene: 4.

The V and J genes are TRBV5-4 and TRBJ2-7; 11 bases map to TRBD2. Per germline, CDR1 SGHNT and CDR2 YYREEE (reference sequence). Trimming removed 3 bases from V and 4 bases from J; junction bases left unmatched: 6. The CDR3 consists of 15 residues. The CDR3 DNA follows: TGTGCCAGCAGCTGGATAGCGGGAGGGCCTTACGAGCAGTACTTC. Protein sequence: CASSWIAGGPYEQYF.

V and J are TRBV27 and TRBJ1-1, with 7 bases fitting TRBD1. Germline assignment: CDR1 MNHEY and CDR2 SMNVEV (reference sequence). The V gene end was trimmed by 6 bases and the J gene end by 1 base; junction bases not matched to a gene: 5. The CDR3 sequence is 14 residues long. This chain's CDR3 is CASRVTGQNTEAFF. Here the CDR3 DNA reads TGTGCCAGCAGAGTGACAGGGCAGAACACTGAAGCTTTCTTT.

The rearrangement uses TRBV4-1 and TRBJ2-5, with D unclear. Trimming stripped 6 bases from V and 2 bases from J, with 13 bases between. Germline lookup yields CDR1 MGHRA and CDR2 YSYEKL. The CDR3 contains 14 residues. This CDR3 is CASSSWAGQETQYF. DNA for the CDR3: TGCGCCAGCAGTAGTTGGGCAGGACAAGAGACCCAGTACTTC.

The CDR3 sequence: CASSDGGGNQPQHF. The CDR3, as DNA: TGTGCCAGCAGTGATGGGGGGGGCAATCAGCCCCAGCATTTT. The rearrangement joins TRBV6-1 to TRBJ1-5; TRBD1 is a possible D gene (5 bases). V dropped 3 bases and J dropped 2 bases, with 8 bases sitting between them. Germline V CDR1 and CDR2: MNHNS, SASEGT. This CDR3 comprises 14 residues.

The CDR3 protein is CASGRLAGLGQQYF. In DNA, the CDR3 is TGTGCCAGCGGGCGACTAGCGGGCCTGGGACAGCAGTACTTC. The chain couples TRBV6-5 to TRBJ2-7; 10 bases fit TRBD2. The ends lost 8 bases at V and 8 bases at J; junction bases unmatched: 12. The CDR3 is 14 amino acids. The germline CDR1 and CDR2 sequences are MNHEY and SVGAGI.

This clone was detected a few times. CDR3 nucleotides: TGTGCCAGCAGCCAAGCTGGCGTAGCGGGTGGATTTGGGACCCAGTACTTC. Translating gives CASSQAGVAGGFGTQYF. V gene TRBV4-2 combines with J gene TRBJ2-5, with 7 bases lining up with TRBD2. The germline V gene has CDR1 LGHNA and CDR2 YNFKEQ. The CDR3 has 17 amino acids. With V trimmed by 1 base and J by 7 bases, 15 bases remained unmatched.

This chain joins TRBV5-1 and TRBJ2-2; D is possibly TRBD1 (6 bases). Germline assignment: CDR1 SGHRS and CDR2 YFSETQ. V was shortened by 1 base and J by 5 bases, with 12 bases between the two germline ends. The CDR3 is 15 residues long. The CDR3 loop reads CASSLRKGGTGELFF. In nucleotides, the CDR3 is TGCGCCAGCAGCTTGAGAAAAGGGGGAACCGGGGAGCTGTTTTTT.

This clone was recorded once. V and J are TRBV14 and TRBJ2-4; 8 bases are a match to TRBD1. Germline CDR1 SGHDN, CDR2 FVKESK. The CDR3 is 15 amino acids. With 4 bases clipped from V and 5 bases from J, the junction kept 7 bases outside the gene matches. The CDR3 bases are TGTGCCAGCAGCCGACGGACAGGGTCCCAAAACATTCAGTACTTC. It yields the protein CASSRRTGSQNIQYF.

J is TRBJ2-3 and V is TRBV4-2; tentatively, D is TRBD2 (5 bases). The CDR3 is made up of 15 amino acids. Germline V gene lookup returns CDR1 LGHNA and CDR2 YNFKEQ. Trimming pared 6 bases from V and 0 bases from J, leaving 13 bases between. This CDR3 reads CASRLHSGSTDTQYF. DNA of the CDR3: TGTGCCAGCAGACTCCACTCGGGGAGCACAGATACGCAGTATTTT.

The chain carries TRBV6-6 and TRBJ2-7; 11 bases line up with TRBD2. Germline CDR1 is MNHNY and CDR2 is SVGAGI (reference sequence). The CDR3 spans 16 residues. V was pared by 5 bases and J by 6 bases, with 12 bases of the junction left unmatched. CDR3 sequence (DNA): TGTGCCAGCAGTACCCGTTGGATAGCGGGAGGGCCCGAGCAGTACTTC. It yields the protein CASSTRWIAGGPEQYF.

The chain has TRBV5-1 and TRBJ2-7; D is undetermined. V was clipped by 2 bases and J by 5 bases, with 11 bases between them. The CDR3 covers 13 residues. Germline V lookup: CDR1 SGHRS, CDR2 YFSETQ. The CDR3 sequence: CASSFPGSDEQYF. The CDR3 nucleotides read TGCGCCAGCAGCTTTCCCGGGTCGGACGAGCAGTACTTC. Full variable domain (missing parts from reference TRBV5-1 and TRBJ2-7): KAGVTQTPRYLIKTRGQQVTLSCSPISGHRSVSWYQQTPGQGLQFLFEYFSETQRNKGNFPGRFSGRQFSNSRSEMNVSTLELGDSALYLCASSFPGSDEQYFGPGTRLTVT.

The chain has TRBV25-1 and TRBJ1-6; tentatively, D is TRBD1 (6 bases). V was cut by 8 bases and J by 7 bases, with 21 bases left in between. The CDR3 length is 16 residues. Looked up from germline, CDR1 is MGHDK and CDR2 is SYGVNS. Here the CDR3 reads CASADGSGVGNSPLHF. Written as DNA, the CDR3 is TGTGCCAGCGCTGACGGCTCAGGGGTAGGCAATTCACCCCTCCACTTT.

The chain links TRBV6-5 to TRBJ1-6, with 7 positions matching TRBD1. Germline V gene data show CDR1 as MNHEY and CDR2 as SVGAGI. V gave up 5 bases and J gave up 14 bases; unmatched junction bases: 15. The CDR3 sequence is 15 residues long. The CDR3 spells CASSPIGVRGFTLHF. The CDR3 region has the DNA TGTGCCAGCAGTCCGATCGGGGTCAGGGGGTTTACCCTCCACTTT.

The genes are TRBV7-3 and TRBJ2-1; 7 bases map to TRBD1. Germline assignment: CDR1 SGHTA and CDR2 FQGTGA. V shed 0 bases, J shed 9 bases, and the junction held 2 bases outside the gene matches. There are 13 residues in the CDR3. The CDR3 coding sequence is TGTGCCAGCAGCTTAACCCGGGACAGTGAGCAGTTCTTC. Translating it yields CASSLTRDSEQFF.

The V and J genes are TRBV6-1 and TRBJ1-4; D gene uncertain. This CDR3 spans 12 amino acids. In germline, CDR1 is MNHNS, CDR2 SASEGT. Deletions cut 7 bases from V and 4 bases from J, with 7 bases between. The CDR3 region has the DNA TGTGCCAGCAAAGACATTAATGAAAAACTGTTTTTT. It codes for CASKDINEKLFF.